These T cell receptor beta chains were read from a single sample in a study of OX40 agonist ivuxolimab in advanced cancers. Clones were read by immunoSEQ multiplex PCR, and TCRdb kept only the in-frame ones, dropping some. The table shows roughly 80,000 clones, with 89% occurring only once. Specimen: CD4+ or CD8+ T cells sorted from blood, collected in a trial of the OX40 agonist ivuxolimab. The receptor source for this set is an adult with an advanced solid tumor such as melanoma, head and neck, liver or kidney cancer. Both conserved end residues are part of each CDR3. The order of the fields is D gene, clone size, J gene, V gene, CDR3 protein, CDR3 DNA. The D gene is left open where the match is weak. Not every row has a clone size; where given, it reads once, few, many or a size class.

>-|-|TRBJ1-1|TRBV10-3
CAISDGLPGGVNTEAFF
TGTGCCATCAGTGACGGCCTCCCTGGGGGAGTGAACACTGAAGCTTTCTTT
>TRBD2|once|TRBJ2-1|TRBV6-5
CASSYSGGVSNEQFF
TGTGCCAGCAGTTACTCGGGGGGGGTATCCAATGAGCAGTTCTTC
>-|-|TRBJ1-2|TRBV19
CASRNGGYGYTF
TGTGCCAGTAGGAATGGGGGCTATGGCTACACCTTC
>-|-|TRBJ2-1|TRBV2
CASRTPRQWFPYNEQFF
TGTGCCAGCAGGACCCCCAGACAGTGGTTTCCCTACAATGAGCAGTTCTTC
>TRBD2|few|TRBJ2-3|TRBV4-1
CASSPTGTSGAIDTQYF
TGCGCCAGCAGCCCTACCGGGACTAGCGGGGCAATAGATACGCAGTATTTT
>-|-|TRBJ1-1|TRBV6-1
CASSRTFMNTEAFF
TGTGCCAGCAGTCGTACGTTCATGAACACTGAAGCTTTCTTT
>TRBD2|-|TRBJ2-1|TRBV30
CAWLPSGFILYNEQFF
TGTGCCTGGCTTCCTAGCGGGTTTATTCTCTACAATGAGCAGTTCTTC
>TRBD1|-|TRBJ1-4|TRBV5-4
CASSLTGQGGGKLFF
TGTGCCAGCAGCTTGACCGGACAGGGGGGCGGAAAACTGTTTTTT
>-|-|TRBJ1-6|TRBV5-1
CASSLASTNSPLHF
TGCGCCAGCAGCTTGGCCAGTACAAATTCACCCCTCCACTTT
>-|-|TRBJ2-2|TRBV19
CASSIVDQGAGELFF
TGTGCCAGTAGTATTGTCGATCAAGGGGCCGGGGAGCTGTTTTTT
>TRBD1|-|TRBJ2-6|TRBV2
CASSRVGTGGSGANVLTF
TGTGCCAGCAGTCGCGTTGGGACAGGGGGCTCTGGGGCCAACGTCCTGACTTTC
>TRBD1|-|TRBJ2-7|TRBV10-3
CAISAGSGTAYEQYF
TGTGCCATCAGTGCCGGCTCCGGGACAGCCTACGAGCAGTACTTC
>TRBD2|-|TRBJ2-7|TRBV6-1
CASSESGRAYEQYF
TGTGCCAGCAGTGAGAGCGGGAGGGCCTACGAGCAGTACTTC
>TRBD1|-|TRBJ2-2|TRBV5-4
CASSAGQVLGTGELFF
TGTGCCAGCAGCGCAGGACAGGTCCTGGGTACCGGGGAGCTGTTTTTT
>-|-|TRBJ2-3|TRBV6-1
CASGGHDTQYF
TGTGCCAGCGGGGGGCACGATACGCAGTATTTT
>-|-|TRBJ2-7|TRBV10-2
CASSEPKRYEQYF
TGCGCCAGCAGTGAGCCAAAACGATACGAGCAGTACTTC
>-|-|TRBJ2-7|TRBV5-1
CASSLVGQAPYEQYF
TGCGCCAGCAGCTTGGTCGGCCAGGCCCCCTACGAGCAGTACTTC
>-|-|TRBJ1-2|TRBV19
CASSTTGAGEYYGYTF
TGTGCCAGTAGTACCACGGGGGCTGGGGAGTACTATGGCTACACCTTC
>TRBD2|-|TRBJ2-2|TRBV7-2
CASSLFASGAITGELFF
TGTGCCAGCAGCTTATTCGCTAGCGGGGCTATCACCGGGGAGCTGTTTTTT
>-|once|TRBJ1-4|TRBV5-1
CASSAGGSTNEKLFF
TGCGCCAGCAGCGCGGGGGGAAGTACTAATGAAAAACTGTTTTTT
>TRBD2|-|TRBJ2-1|TRBV30
CAWSRSGGLAYNEQFF
TGTGCCTGGAGTCGAAGTGGAGGACTAGCCTACAATGAGCAGTTCTTC
>-|-|TRBJ2-7|TRBV23-1
CASSLSGGDRKTTSYEQYF
TGCGCCAGCAGTCTATCAGGGGGGGACAGAAAGACTACTTCCTACGAGCAGTACTTC
>-|-|TRBJ2-4|TRBV10-3
CAISEGGLAKNIQYF
TGTGCCATCAGTGAGGGTGGGTTAGCCAAAAACATTCAGTACTTC
>-|-|TRBJ2-7|TRBV5-4
CASSSFLDRHREQYF
TGTGCCAGCAGCTCTTTCCTGGATCGGCATCGCGAGCAGTACTTC
>-|-|TRBJ1-1|TRBV5-5
CASSLEWTEAFF
TGTGCCAGCAGCCTGGAATGGACTGAAGCTTTCTTT
>-|few|TRBJ1-1|TRBV5-1
CASSLSRETEAFF
TGCGCCAGCAGCTTGTCCAGGGAGACTGAAGCTTTCTTT
>TRBD2|once|TRBJ2-7|TRBV6-5
CASRPPGLAYEQYF
TGTGCCAGCAGACCCCCGGGACTAGCCTACGAGCAGTACTTC
>-|-|TRBJ2-2|TRBV28
CAGGGRTGELFF
TGTGCCGGAGGGGGCAGGACCGGGGAGCTGTTTTTT
>-|-|TRBJ2-7|TRBV29-1
CSVEAGGRDEQYF
TGCAGCGTTGAGGCAGGCGGAAGGGACGAGCAGTACTTC
>TRBD1|-|TRBJ1-2|TRBV5-6
CASTPQGTGKRGYTF
TGTGCCAGCACCCCTCAGGGGACAGGGAAAAGGGGCTACACCTTC
>-|-|TRBJ2-7|TRBV5-8
CASSLSPFTGSYEQYF
TGTGCCAGCAGCTTATCCCCCTTTACAGGGTCCTACGAGCAGTACTTC
>-|-|TRBJ1-1|TRBV2
CASSSRVRAFF
TGTGCCAGCAGTTCCAGGGTTCGAGCTTTCTTT
>-|-|TRBJ2-3|TRBV5-1
CASSPRESTDTQYF
TGCGCCAGCAGCCCTAGGGAGAGCACAGATACGCAGTATTTT
>-|-|TRBJ2-7|TRBV30
CACLQGAYEQYF
TGTGCCTGTCTACAGGGTGCTTACGAGCAGTACTTC
>-|-|TRBJ1-5|TRBV6-6
CASSSGSRNQPQHF
TGTGCCAGCAGTTCTGGGTCCAGAAATCAGCCCCAGCATTTT
>-|once|TRBJ1-2|TRBV7-2
CASSLRAGFNYGYTF
TGTGCCAGCAGCTTACGGGCCGGATTTAACTATGGCTACACCTTC
>-|-|TRBJ1-2|TRBV5-6
CASSLPGGAGYTF
TGTGCCAGCAGCTTACCGGGGGGCGCAGGCTACACCTTC
>-|once|TRBJ1-5|TRBV7-2
CASSLLEGEQPQHF
TGTGCCAGCAGCTTATTGGAGGGGGAACAGCCCCAGCATTTT
>TRBD1|-|TRBJ1-1|TRBV6-6
CASSEGQGRGTEAFF
TGTGCCAGCAGTGAGGGACAGGGAAGGGGGACTGAAGCTTTCTTT
>-|-|TRBJ1-6|TRBV5-1
CASSLEGGYSPLHF
TGCGCCAGCAGCTTGGAGGGGGGTTATTCACCCCTCCACTTT
>-|-|TRBJ2-5|TRBV29-1
CSVPREAIETQYF
TGCAGCGTTCCCAGGGAGGCAATAGAGACCCAGTACTTC
>-|-|TRBJ1-2|TRBV11-2
CASSGPGWSYTF
TGTGCCAGCAGCGGTCCGGGTTGGAGCTACACCTTC
>-|-|TRBJ1-2|TRBV10-3
CAISESGYSGYTF
TGTGCCATCAGTGAGTCAGGGTATAGTGGCTACACCTTC
>-|-|TRBJ2-7|TRBV28
CASLPRRRSDEQYF
TGTGCCAGCCTCCCCCGAAGGAGGAGCGACGAGCAGTACTTC
>-|-|TRBJ2-2|TRBV27
CASRRWGRDLANTGELFF
TGTGCCAGCAGGCGTTGGGGGCGGGACCTCGCGAACACCGGGGAGCTGTTTTTT
>-|-|TRBJ1-1|TRBV10-1
CASSESRGLNTEAFF
TGCGCCAGCAGTGAGTCTCGGGGGCTGAACACTGAAGCTTTCTTT
>-|once|TRBJ1-2|TRBV6-5
CASRDSNYGYTF
TGTGCCAGCAGGGACAGTAACTATGGCTACACCTTC
>-|-|TRBJ2-1|TRBV28
CASSLVGVYNEQFF
TGTGCCAGCAGTCTTGTAGGGGTATACAATGAGCAGTTCTTC
>TRBD2|-|TRBJ2-1|TRBV6-5
CASRGGSSYNEQFF
TGTGCCAGCCGGGGGGGATCCTCCTACAATGAGCAGTTCTTC
>-|-|TRBJ1-6|TRBV6-5
CASSYLAADPNSPLHF
TGTGCCAGCAGTTACTTGGCGGCGGACCCTAATTCACCCCTCCACTTT
>-|-|TRBJ2-1|TRBV28
CASSPYGTSNEQFF
TGTGCCAGCAGTCCCTACGGGACCTCCAATGAGCAGTTCTTC
>-|-|TRBJ2-7|TRBV7-2
CASSLGGGRSMEYEQYF
TGTGCCAGCAGCTTAGGTGGGGGGCGTTCGATGGAATACGAGCAGTACTTC
>-|-|TRBJ1-5|TRBV5-4
CASSQSPQGNQPQHF
TGTGCCAGCAGTCAAAGTCCCCAGGGCAATCAGCCCCAGCATTTT
>-|-|TRBJ2-3|TRBV5-1
CASSLGGATDTQYF
TGCGCCAGCAGCTTGGGCGGGGCCACAGATACGCAGTATTTT
>TRBD1|-|TRBJ2-7|TRBV7-2
CASSLVQGARYEQYF
TGTGCCAGCAGCTTAGTGCAGGGGGCGAGGTACGAGCAGTACTTC
>-|-|TRBJ1-2|TRBV19
CASIGQGQRSGGYTF
TGTGCCAGTATAGGCCAGGGGCAAAGGAGCGGAGGCTACACCTTC
>-|-|TRBJ2-7|TRBV7-2
CASSLSPLQTAHEQYF
TGTGCCAGCAGCCTCTCCCCGCTACAGACCGCCCACGAGCAGTACTTC
>TRBD2|once|TRBJ2-2|TRBV19
CASMKLAGAGELFF
TGTGCCAGTATGAAGCTAGCGGGGGCCGGGGAGCTGTTTTTT